The clone carrying this T cell receptor beta chain was observed once. CDR1 and CDR2 from the germline V gene are LGHNA and YSLEER. V lost 0 bases and J lost 9, with 14 bases in between. The CDR3 has 15 residues. The data stem from a study of blood T cell repertoires in COVID-19. For the study at large: Samples of COVID-19 (acute and convalescent) were obtained from the United States, Italy and Spain. T cells, B-cell-depleted T cells, or PBMCs provided the cDNA or gDNA that served as material.

Under the authors' procedure: Researchers report that nucleated cell counts were estimated from reference gene primer amplification. Generated by immunoSEQ multiplex PCR, the TCRdb table keeps only in-frame clones and is missing some. The DNA gave D and trimming, while V, J and clone size come from that table. This table holds tens of thousands of clones, around 87% found once. Sequenced input: peripheral blood. The sequence was collected from a human donor in a cohort sampled during active COVID-19. The chain employs TRBV4-3 and TRBJ2-2; possibly TRBD1 for D (5 bases). The CDR3 region is CASSQEGALIRELFF. In nucleotides, the CDR3 is TGCGCCAGCAGCCAAGAAGGGGCCCTTATTCGGGAGCTGTTTTTT.